Below are 32 T cell receptor beta chains sequenced from a single sample in a study of vaccination effects on CD4 cells after COVID-19. Sequencing followed a ViraFEST assay step that expanded antigen-specific CD4+ T cells with viral peptide pools. Isolating CD4+ T cells followed 9 to 10 days of culture. Infection with SARS-CoV-2 occurred in the person between March and December 2020, and PCR confirmed it. The antigens for these receptors are not known. Assay used: immunoSEQ multiplex PCR; TCRdb lists only in-frame clones, some missing. Of some 56,000 clones detected, roughly three quarters appear once; the ten largest clones hold about 5.4%. The source material was CD4+ T cells from PBMCs cultured with HIV peptides, sampled before COVID-19 vaccination. This sample's subset: HIV-1 Nef peptide pool negative control/reference culture. Every receptor here comes from a human donor who had a prior SARS-CoV-2 infection.

Written as DNA, the CDR3 is TGTGCCACCAGTGATCCTGGGGACAGGGGGCGGACCGGGGAGCTGTTTTTT. It codes for CATSDPGDRGRTGELFF. V gene TRBV24-1 combines with J gene TRBJ2-2, with TRBD1 matching over 12 bases. Trimming removed 3 bases from V and 5 bases from J; junction bases left unmatched: 6. CDR1 KGHDR and CDR2 SFDVKD come from the germline V gene. This CDR3 region has 17 residues.

V is TRBV5-6 and J is TRBJ1-3; D unresolved. This CDR3 has 14 amino acids. The V gene's germline CDR1 is SGHDT and CDR2 YYEEEE. V lost 4 bases, J lost 2 bases, and 10 bases lay in between. CDR3 DNA sequence: TGTGCCAGCAGCCCGAGCCGCGCTGGAAACACCATATATTTT. Translated: CASSPSRAGNTIYF.

This rearrangement joins TRBV5-1 to TRBJ1-1; D is undetermined. V was pared by 1 base and J by 4 bases, with 14 bases between. The CDR3 consists of 15 residues. From germline, CDR1 is SGHRS and CDR2 YFSETQ. The CDR3 DNA reads TGCGCCAGCAGCTTGTCTGGGCAGAGTGGCACTGAAGCTTTCTTT. Translating gives CASSLSGQSGTEAFF.

This sequence joins TRBV29-1 and TRBJ2-5; D remains unclear. There are 12 residues in the CDR3. Trimming cost V 4 bases and J 0 bases, with 6 bases left between them. Germline CDR1 reads SQVTM; CDR2 reads ANQGSEA. CDR3 bases: TGCAGCGTTGGGGCCTACCAAGAGACCCAGTACTTC. It specifies CSVGAYQETQYF.

For the CDR3, the DNA is TGTGCCAGCAGCCAGGCAGCAGGGGGCGGGGAGGGCTACACCTTC. Protein: CASSQAAGGGEGYTF. The rearrangement links TRBV3-1 (or the pseudogene TRBV3-2) to TRBJ1-2, with 8 nucleotides matching TRBD1. The CDR3 spans 15 residues. The V gene end was trimmed by 3 bases and the J gene end by 8 bases; junction bases not matched to a gene: 11. Germline CDR1 reads LGHDT; CDR2 reads YNNKEL (reference sequence).

Remarks on this clone: This same CDR3 is encoded by further DNA sequences in the sample. The chain recombines TRBV30 with TRBJ1-2, with 8 bases that match TRBD1. J was trimmed by 5 bases and V by 2 bases; bases with no gene match: 4. This CDR3 has 13 amino acids. Germline CDR1 reads GTSNPN; CDR2 reads SVGIG (reference sequence). CDR3 DNA: TGTGCCTGGAGTCGGGACAGGCCATATGGCTACACCTTC. Its protein product is CAWSRDRPYGYTF.

This chain joins TRBV5-4 and TRBJ1-6, with D unresolved. The CDR3 contains 15 residues. CDR1 is SGHNT and CDR2 is YYREEE in the germline V gene (reference sequence). The V and J ends lost 4 bases and 0 bases respectively, with 8 bases between them. The CDR3 loop is CASSRLSSYNSPLHF. CDR3 DNA sequence: TGTGCCAGCAGCAGACTAAGCTCCTATAATTCACCCCTCCACTTT.

CDR3 amino acids: CASSGTHNQPQHF. The CDR3 DNA is TGTGCCAGCAGCGGAACACACAATCAGCCCCAGCATTTT. This chain joins TRBV28 and TRBJ1-5, with D hard to call. The CDR3 runs 13 residues. The ends were cut back, 6 bases at V and 3 bases at J, with 9 bases in the middle. CDR1 and CDR2 (germline): MDHEN, SYDVKM.

The genes are TRBV3-1 (or the pseudogene TRBV3-2) and TRBJ2-1, with D perhaps matching TRBD2 (6 bases). CDR1 is LGHDT, CDR2 YNNKEL, per germline (reference sequence). Trimming removed 3 bases from V and 0 bases from J, with 9 bases in between. The CDR3 has 15 residues. CDR3 loop: CASSHAGNSYNEQFF. The CDR3 DNA is TGTGCCAGCAGCCATGCGGGGAACTCCTACAATGAGCAGTTCTTC.

V gene TRBV18 combines with J gene TRBJ2-1; TRBD2 might be the D (6 bases). Per the germline V gene, CDR1 is KGHSH and CDR2 is LQKENI. CDR3 length: 13 amino acids. Trimming removed 1 base at V and 8 bases at J, with 9 bases between. The chain's CDR3 is CASSPLRRDEQFF. Written as DNA, the CDR3 is TGTGCCAGCTCACCACTCAGGAGGGATGAGCAGTTCTTC.

This chain uses TRBV27 with TRBJ2-7; TRBD2 matches 7 bases. Trimming at V came to 0 bases and at J to 4 bases, leaving 3 bases not matched to a gene. The CDR3 is 14 amino acids. The V gene's germline CDR1 is MNHEY and CDR2 SMNVEV (reference sequence). CDR3 protein: CASSLSAGAYEQYF. The DNA of the CDR3 is TGTGCCAGCAGTTTATCGGCGGGAGCTTACGAGCAGTACTTC.

The chain uses TRBV7-2 and TRBJ1-3; D gene ambiguous. The CDR3 covers 15 residues. The germline gives CDR1 SGHTA, CDR2 FQGNSA. V gave up 1 base and J gave up 2 bases, with 9 bases separating them. CDR3 residues: CASSLVSTTGNTIYF. In nucleotides, the CDR3 is TGTGCCAGCAGCTTAGTTTCCACAACTGGAAACACCATATATTTT. Full variable domain (outside the CDR3, taken from reference TRBV7-2 and TRBJ1-3): GAGVSQSPSNKVTEKGKDVELRCDPISGHTALYWYRQSLGQGLEFLIYFQGNSAPDKSGLPSDRFSAERTGGSVSTLTIQRTQQEDSAVYLCASSLVSTTGNTIYFGEGSWLTVV.

The chain links TRBV7-9 to TRBJ2-1; D is ambiguous. V gave up 2 bases and J gave up 10 bases, with 12 bases separating them. The length of the CDR3 is 13 residues. Germline lookup yields CDR1 SEHNR and CDR2 FQNEAQ (reference sequence). CDR3 sequence: CASSLMLRFEQFF. The CDR3 bases are TGTGCCAGCAGCTTAATGTTACGTTTCGAGCAGTTCTTC.

V usage is TRBV23-1 and J usage is TRBJ1-5; no definite D call. TRBV23-1 is flagged as an ORF with uncertain function. The CDR3 covers 19 residues. The V end was cut by 5 bases, the J end by 7 bases, with 30 bases between. CDR3 sequence (DNA): TGCGCCAGCAGTAGAAGATTTCTCGGTGGCACTCAAAAGAGGCAGCCCCAGCATTTT. Protein: CASSRRFLGGTQKRQPQHF.

The J gene is TRBJ1-1, the V gene TRBV5-1; D ambiguous. The germline CDR1 and CDR2 sequences are SGHRS and YFSETQ. Trimming removed 7 bases at V and 0 bases at J, with 10 bases between. CDR3 size: 13 residues. The DNA for the CDR3 is TGCGCCAGCCGCCAACAGTTGAACACTGAAGCTTTCTTT. This codes for CASRQQLNTEAFF.

This clone showed up just once. The chain couples TRBV4-2 to TRBJ2-5; TRBD2 matches at 9 bases. The germline gives CDR1 LGHNA, CDR2 YNFKEQ. V lost 4 bases to trimming and J lost 1 base; unmatched junction nucleotides: 7. The CDR3 loop spans 16 amino acids. This CDR3 is CASSREQRGAQETQYF. The CDR3 DNA reads TGTGCCAGCAGCCGAGAACAGCGGGGGGCCCAAGAGACCCAGTACTTC.

V is TRBV9 and J is TRBJ2-7; no firm D call. The CDR3 length is 14 residues. Trimming removed 0 bases at V and 4 bases at J, with 11 bases between. Looked up from germline, CDR1 is SGDLS and CDR2 is YYNGEE. CDR3 DNA sequence: TGTGCCAGCAGCGTAGAGGGTCCCCCATACGAGCAGTACTTC. This gives the protein CASSVEGPPYEQYF.

The sample holds one count of this clone. This chain joins TRBV6-5 and TRBJ2-1, with 7 bases fitting TRBD2. The CDR3 covers 15 residues. Trimming cost V 0 bases and J 2 bases; bases outside gene matches: 1. Germline V CDR1 and CDR2: MNHEY, SVGAGI. The CDR3 DNA reads as TGTGCCAGCAGTTACTCGAGCGGGACCTACAATGAGCAGTTCTTC. Its protein product is CASSYSSGTYNEQFF.

J is TRBJ1-5 and V is TRBV6-1, with a weak D call TRBD1 (6 bases). The V and J ends lost 6 bases and 9 bases respectively, with 12 bases between them. The CDR3 is 12 amino acids. Germline CDR1 and CDR2: MNHNS and SASEGT. In DNA, the CDR3 is TGTGCCAGCAGCACAGGGAAGGCGCCCCAGCATTTT. Protein sequence: CASSTGKAPQHF.

This clone occurred a few times. The rearrangement links TRBV15 to TRBJ1-1, with D maybe TRBD1 (5 bases). The germline V gene encodes CDR1 LNHNV and CDR2 YYDKDF (reference sequence). The CDR3 runs to 14 residues. Trimming took off 6 bases at V and 5 bases at J, with 16 bases between the two ends. CDR3 in DNA: TGTGCCACCAGTCAGGTGACGGGGGAGACTGAAGCTTTCTTT. It is translated as CATSQVTGETEAFF.

V gene TRBV30 combines with J gene TRBJ2-6; D remains ambiguous. Germline loops: CDR1 GTSNPN, CDR2 SVGIG (reference sequence). The CDR3 extends over 14 amino acids. Trimming took 3 bases from V and 3 from J, leaving 9 bases between them. CDR3 nucleotide sequence: TGTGCCTGGAGCGCCCTGGGTGGGGCCAACGTCCTGACTTTC. It encodes CAWSALGGANVLTF.

About this clone itself: Other DNA variants within this sample encode the same CDR3. This chain joins TRBV1 and TRBJ2-7; the table's D call, TRBD2, was not checked against the DNA. TRBV1 is classified as a pseudogene. The CDR3 totals 11 residues. The CDR3 sequence: CLQRERYEQYF. As DNA, the CDR3 is TGCCTACAGCGGGAGCGCTACGAGCAGTACTTC.

This clone was seen once. The chain combines TRBV4-3 with TRBJ1-2; D ambiguous. CDR3 size: 16 residues. Germline CDR1 is LGHNA and CDR2 is YSLEER. V was pared by 1 base and J by 3 bases, with 15 bases between. CDR3 sequence reads: CASSQGAYDGHYGYTF. The CDR3 nucleotides read TGCGCCAGCAGCCAAGGTGCATACGACGGACACTATGGCTACACCTTC.

This clone was seen once. The rearrangement links TRBV2 to TRBJ2-7; D remains unclear. V dropped 5 bases and J dropped 0 bases, with 2 bases sitting between them. Looked up from germline, CDR1 is SNHLY and CDR2 is FYNNEI. This CDR3 is built from 11 residues. In DNA form, the CDR3 reads TGTGCCAGCAGTTACTCCTACGAGCAGTACTTC. It translates to CASSYSYEQYF. Supplemented by reference TRBV2 and TRBJ2-7, the full variable domain reads EPEVTQTPSHQVTQMGQEVILRCVPISNHLYFYWYRQILGQKVEFLVSFYNNEISEKSEIFDDQFSVERPDGSNFTLKIRSTKLEDSAMYFCASSYSYEQYFGPGTRLTVT.

The V call is TRBV7-9, the J call TRBJ2-5; 7 positions match TRBD1. CDR1 is SEHNR, CDR2 FQNEAQ, per germline (reference sequence). The CDR3 sequence is 15 residues long. After removal of 5 bases from V and 0 bases from J, the junction contained 6 bases not matched to a gene. The CDR3 sequence is CASSRDRVYQETQYF. CDR3 DNA sequence: TGTGCCAGCAGCCGTGACAGGGTGTACCAAGAGACCCAGTACTTC.

This sequence joins TRBV3-1 (or the pseudogene TRBV3-2) and TRBJ2-5; TRBD2 agrees at 15 bases. The CDR3 is 16 residues long. V gave up 3 bases and J gave up 4 bases; unmatched junction bases: 3. Germline CDR1 and CDR2: LGHDT and YNNKEL (reference sequence). DNA for the CDR3: TGTGCCAGCAGCCACTGGACTAGCGGGAGGGCAGAGACCCAGTACTTC. It yields the protein CASSHWTSGRAETQYF.

The chain recombines TRBV12-5 with TRBJ1-1; D gene uncertain. The V gene lost 1 base and the J gene lost 8 bases, with 14 bases spanning the gap. Germline V CDR1 and CDR2: LGHNT, FRNRAP. The CDR3 length is 14 residues. CDR3 residues: CASGLERKTGEAFF. The DNA for the CDR3 is TGTGCTAGTGGTTTGGAACGCAAGACCGGAGAAGCTTTCTTT.

The chain joins TRBV21-1 to TRBJ2-5; the listed D gene, TRBD2, was not tested against the DNA. TRBV21-1 is labeled a pseudogene. The CDR3 covers 17 residues. This CDR3 is CASSKELSGEYWETQYF. DNA for the CDR3: TGTGCCAGCAGCAAAGAATTAAGTGGAGAGTATTGGGAGACCCAGTACTTC.

The table lists this clone with a count of one. J is TRBJ2-5 and V is TRBV7-2, with 9 bases identical to TRBD1. The V segment lost 3 bases and the J segment 5 bases; nucleotides outside the gene matches: 10. The CDR3 is 16 amino acids. Germline V gives CDR1 SGHTA, CDR2 FQGNSA. This CDR3 is CASSFQSGQGWETQYF. DNA for the CDR3: TGTGCCAGCAGCTTTCAGTCCGGACAGGGGTGGGAGACCCAGTACTTC.

The rearrangement joins TRBV18 to TRBJ1-1, with a possible D match to TRBD1 (5 bases). The V end lost 1 base, the J end lost 10 bases, and 13 bases lay between the germline ends. The germline V gene has CDR1 KGHSH and CDR2 LQKENI. This CDR3 comprises 13 residues. Written as DNA, the CDR3 is TGTGCCAGCTCACCACTTACCAGGGTTCGAGCTTTCTTT. Its translation: CASSPLTRVRAFF.

The chain has TRBV4-1 and TRBJ1-1; possible D gene TRBD1, 6 bases. The CDR3 consists of 15 residues. CDR1 is MGHRA, CDR2 YSYEKL, per germline. V lost 2 bases to trimming and J lost 7 bases, with 17 bases between them. For the CDR3, the DNA is TGCGCCAGCAGCCAAAAGAGCAGGGGCGCAGGTGAAGCTTTCTTT. It encodes CASSQKSRGAGEAFF.

This chain links TRBV5-1 with TRBJ2-3; 8 nucleotides line up with TRBD2. V lost 4 bases and J lost 2; bases outside the gene matches: 9. The CDR3 extends over 16 amino acids. CDR1 and CDR2 (germline): SGHRS, YFSETQ. The chain's CDR3 is CASSPVGLAFTDTQYF. CDR3 sequence (DNA): TGCGCCAGCAGCCCCGTCGGACTAGCATTCACAGATACGCAGTATTTT.